This T cell receptor beta chain was retrieved from a study of Tregs in tolerant kidney transplant recipients. Study results and limitations: Donor-specific Treg expansion exceeded global Treg expansion in tolerant patients, suggesting antigen drive.

An overnight rest at 37°C with 200 IU/ml IL-2 preceded regulatory T cell sorting from thawed PBMCs. Germline assignment: CDR1 SGHRS and CDR2 YFSETQ. CDR3 length: 13 residues. The germline V and J ends were trimmed by 0 bases and 5 bases, with 9 bases remaining between them. On this clone itself: Its antigen is unidentified.

Clones were sequenced by immunoSEQ multiplex PCR, and TCRdb holds only the in-frame ones, with some missing. The table includes 60,000 or so clones, over 75% detected once. The V and J genes are TRBV5-1 and TRBJ2-7; tentative D call: TRBD1 (5 bases). The sample here was Tregs from blood, taken before the transplant. This sequence originates from a human donor who received a combined kidney and bone marrow transplant. CDR3: CASSLVVGDEQYF. The CDR3 DNA sequence: TGCGCCAGCAGCTTGGTAGTAGGGGACGAGCAGTACTTC.